This entry lists 18 T cell receptor beta chains sequenced from one sample in a study of cytomegalovirus exposure and HLA in healthy donors. Primers for the PCR totalled 60 Vbeta and 13 Jbeta. Data came from immunoSEQ multiplex PCR; TCRdb stores just in-frame clones and leaves some out. The sample holds 150,000 or so clones, 65% to 85% seen once. The specimen was PBMCs. The receptors originated from a man aged 18 to 30 in good health and CMV-seronegative.

The chain employs TRBV7-9 and TRBJ1-1; D uncertain. Germline V gives CDR1 SEHNR, CDR2 FQNEAQ (reference sequence). The CDR3 consists of 13 residues. Trimming pared 5 bases from V and 6 bases from J, leaving 13 bases between. In DNA form, the CDR3 reads TGTGCCAGCAGCCAAGATCTACTCGCTGAAGCTTTCTTT. Translation: CASSQDLLAEAFF.

This clone was observed once. The V gene is TRBV10-3, the J gene TRBJ1-4; 7 bases agree with TRBD1. Germline trimming cut 5 bases from V and 7 bases from J; bases unmatched to any gene: 4. The CDR3 totals 13 residues. Germline V CDR1 and CDR2: ENHRY, SYGVKD. The CDR3 protein is CAISRQGPEKLFF. The CDR3 DNA reads TGTGCCATCAGTCGACAGGGACCTGAAAAACTGTTTTTT.

This clone has a handful of counts. This chain links TRBV2 with TRBJ2-1; tentatively, D is TRBD2 (5 bases). The CDR3 totals 14 residues. Germline V gene data show CDR1 as SNHLY and CDR2 as FYNNEI. V was trimmed by 6 bases and J by 0 bases, leaving 9 bases between them. CDR3 nucleotides: TGTGCCAGCAGGACGGGGAGCTCCTACAATGAGCAGTTCTTC. It specifies CASRTGSSYNEQFF.

This chain uses TRBV4-3 with TRBJ2-2; 9 bases agree with TRBD2. The CDR3 length is 17 residues. V trimming: 0 bases; J trimming: 7 bases; junction bases outside the gene matches: 9. CDR1 and CDR2 from the germline V gene are LGHNA and YSLEER. The CDR3 spells CASSQDSGAGGHGELFF. CDR3 coding DNA: TGCGCCAGCAGCCAAGATTCCGGGGCGGGGGGGCACGGGGAGCTGTTTTTT.

This clone came up a few times. The V and J genes are TRBV11-2 and TRBJ2-5; TRBD1 is a possible D gene (5 bases). The J call may be faulty, since TRBJ2-7 better matches the DNA end. The CDR3 has 14 amino acids. CDR1 and CDR2 from the germline V gene are SGHAT and FQNNGV. This CDR3 reads CASSSQGSPREQYF. For the CDR3, the DNA is TGTGCCAGCAGCTCTCAGGGTAGTCCTCGCGAGCAGTACTTC.

The chain has TRBV7-2 and TRBJ1-1; the D gene is possibly TRBD1 (5 bases). The V end lost 1 base, the J end lost 3 bases, and 12 bases lay between the germline ends. The CDR3 runs 15 residues. Germline-derived CDR1 and CDR2 are SGHTA and FQGNSA. CDR3 sequence: CASSLDRQFYTEAFF. CDR3 in DNA: TGTGCCAGCAGCTTAGACCGACAGTTCTACACTGAAGCTTTCTTT.

The chain has TRBV28 and TRBJ2-2, with D unclear. The germline V and J ends were trimmed by 5 bases and 1 base, with 8 bases remaining between them. The CDR3 length is 14 residues. Germline CDR1 reads MDHEN; CDR2 reads SYDVKM. The CDR3 sequence: CASSPRLNTGELFF. CDR3 sequence (DNA): TGTGCCAGCAGTCCGAGATTGAACACCGGGGAGCTGTTTTTT. Together with reference TRBV28 and TRBJ2-2, the CDR3 gives the full variable domain: DVKVTQSSRYLVKRTGEKVFLECVQDMDHENMFWYRQDPGLGLRLIYFSYDVKMKEKGDIPEGYSVSREKKERFSLILESASTNQTSMYLCASSPRLNTGELFFGEGSRLTVL.

The gene calls are TRBV18 and TRBJ2-2, with TRBD2 as a possible D gene (6 bases). Germline V gene lookup returns CDR1 KGHSH and CDR2 LQKENI. Trimming shortened V by 6 bases and J by 0 bases, and 23 bases separated the two germline ends. The CDR3 has 19 amino acids. CDR3 coding DNA: TGTGCCAGCTCGGGGCTGTCGGGAGCCCTCAACCCGAACACCGGGGAGCTGTTTTTT. Protein: CASSGLSGALNPNTGELFF.

This chain connects TRBV11-2 to TRBJ2-2, with 11 bases aligning to TRBD2. The CDR3 spans 18 residues. Germline V gene data show CDR1 as SGHAT and CDR2 as FQNNGV. V trimming: 0 bases; J trimming: 3 bases; junction bases outside the gene matches: 6. In nucleotides, the CDR3 is TGTGCCAGCAGCTTAGATAGCGGGGGGGCCGGTGACACCGGGGAGCTGTTTTTT. It yields the protein CASSLDSGGAGDTGELFF.

The gene calls are TRBV6-5 and TRBJ2-3, with D maybe TRBD1 (6 bases). The CDR3 runs to 13 residues. Trimming shortened V by 5 bases and J by 4 bases, and 10 bases separated the two germline ends. Germline values: CDR1 MNHEY, CDR2 SVGAGI. The CDR3 spells CASSKQGPDTQYF. The CDR3 nucleotides are TGTGCCAGCAGTAAACAGGGCCCAGATACGCAGTATTTT.

This chain joins TRBV19 and TRBJ1-3; D uncertain. The CDR3 totals 12 residues. The ends were cut back, 3 bases at V and 6 bases at J, with 6 bases in the middle. CDR1 and CDR2 from the germline V gene are LNHDA and SQIVND (reference sequence). In DNA, the CDR3 is TGTGCCAGTAGTATGAGGTCAAACACCATATATTTT. Translating gives CASSMRSNTIYF.

The rearrangement uses TRBV6-6 and TRBJ1-1; the match to TRBD1 covers 8 bases. Germline V CDR1 and CDR2: MNHNY, SVGAGI (reference sequence). V gave up 4 bases and J gave up 3 bases; unmatched junction bases: 10. The CDR3 runs to 16 residues. The DNA for the CDR3 is TGTGCCAGCAGTTTCTTGACAGGGGTTCGGGACACTGAAGCTTTCTTT. This translates into CASSFLTGVRDTEAFF.

For the CDR3, the DNA is TGTGCCAGCAGTAAGGGACATTTTAACACTGAAGCTTTCTTT. Its protein is CASSKGHFNTEAFF. The chain has TRBV6-1 and TRBJ1-1; possible D gene TRBD1, 6 bases. CDR1 and CDR2 (germline): MNHNS, SASEGT. The CDR3 contains 14 residues. Trimming removed 5 bases at V and 2 bases at J, with 12 bases between.

The chain combines TRBV6-5 with TRBJ1-1; 7 bases are shared with TRBD1. The CDR3 runs to 15 residues. Losses at the gene ends were 5 bases for V and 7 bases for J; bases not matched to a gene: 13. Germline-derived CDR1 and CDR2 are MNHEY and SVGAGI. The CDR3 coding sequence is TGTGCCAGCAGTCGACCCCCCAGGGGGTTAGGTGAAGCTTTCTTT. Amino acids: CASSRPPRGLGEAFF.

The V call is TRBV21-1, the J call TRBJ2-2; the D call of TRBD2 is as the table states it, not checked on the DNA. TRBV21-1 is recorded as a pseudogene. CDR3 length equals 16 residues. CDR3 amino acids: CATSATPGRNTGELFF. CDR3 nucleotide sequence: TGTGCCACCTCAGCGACTCCCGGCAGGAACACCGGGGAGCTGTTTTTT.

The V and J genes are TRBV2 and TRBJ2-1; D may be TRBD1 (6 bases). The length of the CDR3 is 15 residues. From germline, CDR1 is SNHLY and CDR2 FYNNEI. V gave up 6 bases and J gave up 6 bases, with 18 bases separating them. The DNA of the CDR3 is TGTGCCAGCAGCCCGACATTACAGGGAAGCAATGAGCAGTTCTTC. Its translation: CASSPTLQGSNEQFF. Supplemented by reference TRBV2 and TRBJ2-1, the full variable domain reads EPEVTQTPSHQVTQMGQEVILRCVPISNHLYFYWYRQILGQKVEFLVSFYNNEISEKSEIFDDQFSVERPDGSNFTLKIRSTKLEDSAMYFCASSPTLQGSNEQFFGPGTRLTVL.

Notes on this clone: An end of the junction does not agree with germline; a read error may underlie this. V usage is TRBV20-1 and J usage is TRBJ2-7, with a tentative D call TRBD2 (5 bases). Germline values: CDR1 DFQATT, CDR2 SNEGSKA (reference sequence). The CDR3 covers 11 residues. The CDR3: CSANSEGKKHF. DNA for the CDR3: TGCAGTGCTAATAGCGAGGGTAAGAAGCACTTC.

This chain joins TRBV18 and TRBJ1-2; D might be TRBD1 (6 bases). The CDR3 is 14 residues long. V lost 0 bases and J 8 bases, leaving 13 bases between the germline ends. Germline CDR1 reads KGHSH; CDR2 reads LQKENI. DNA for the CDR3: TGTGCCAGCTCACCACCAGGGGACACTCGGGGCTACACCTTC. Translation gives CASSPPGDTRGYTF.